The 27 T cell receptor beta chains in this list originate from one sample, sequenced in a study of blood T cells in healthy people across ages. Primed by a sample-barcoded 5' primer and a J-beta primer mix, a second PCR proceeded for 7 to 11 cycles. TCRdb reanalysed the 5' RACE reads using MiXCR and keeps one entry per CDR3 protein. The sample contains approximately 830,000 distinct CDR3 sequences, about 62% of which appear only once. Material for sequencing was blood. Source of these receptors: a man between 25 and 39 years old in good health.

This clonotype has only a few counts. The chain joins TRBV3-1 to TRBJ2-1; D is undetermined. V shed 4 bases and J shed 3 bases, with 13 bases lying between them. Germline-derived CDR1 and CDR2 are LGHDT and YNNKEL (reference sequence). The CDR3 extends over 15 amino acids. CDR3 sequence (DNA): TGTGCCAGCAGCCCCACCATGGACGGCTACAATGAGCAGTTCTTC. Translating it yields CASSPTMDGYNEQFF.

This clonotype was recorded only once. The rearrangement joins TRBV7-4 to TRBJ2-5; D tentatively fits TRBD1 or TRBD2 (7 bases each). Germline V gene sequence: CDR1 SGHVT, CDR2 SQSDAQ. V was shortened by 7 bases and J by 2 bases, with 14 bases between the two germline ends. The CDR3 runs to 14 residues. The CDR3, as DNA: TGTGCCAGCACACAGGGGAGGGTTCAAGAGACCCAGTACTTC. Translated, it gives CASTQGRVQETQYF.

The J gene is TRBJ2-1, the V gene TRBV24-1; D uncertain. The CDR3 consists of 14 residues. Deletions cut 1 base from V and 8 bases from J, with 11 bases between. The germline CDR1 and CDR2 sequences are KGHDR and SFDVKD. The DNA for the CDR3 is TGTGCCACCAGTGATTTCACCGAGATACATGAGCAGTTCTTC. Amino acid sequence: CATSDFTEIHEQFF.

This clonotype occurred a few times. This rearrangement joins TRBV6-6 to TRBJ2-5, with 10 nucleotides matching TRBD1. Unmatched junction bases numbered 11, after V lost 3 bases and J lost 4 bases. The length of the CDR3 is 17 residues. Germline values: CDR1 MNHNY, CDR2 SVGAGI (reference sequence). The CDR3 loop is CASSYYPGQGNGETQYF. CDR3 bases: TGTGCCAGCAGTTATTACCCGGGACAGGGGAATGGAGAGACCCAGTACTTC.

This chain joins TRBV7-3 and TRBJ2-6, with 9 positions matching TRBD1. CDR3 length equals 18 residues. Germline V gene data show CDR1 as SGHTA and CDR2 as FQGTGA. V dropped 5 bases and J dropped 4; count of bases not matched to a gene: 12. CDR3 nucleotide sequence: TGTGCCAGCAGCACCCTAGACAGGGGGAATCCCGGGGCCAACGTCCTGACTTTC. Amino acids: CASSTLDRGNPGANVLTF.

About this clonotype: The junction differs from germline at one of its ends, possibly a read error. The rearrangement joins TRBV20-1 to TRBJ1-6; a possible D gene is TRBD1 (5 bases). There are 15 residues in the CDR3. Per the germline V gene, CDR1 is DFQATT and CDR2 is SNEGSKA (reference sequence). CDR3 loop: CSARIGGSYNSPPHF. The CDR3, as DNA: TGCAGTGCTAGAATCGGGGGGTCCTATAATTCACCCCCCCACTTT.

The sample holds a few counts of this clonotype. J is TRBJ1-2 and V is TRBV7-2; D remains ambiguous. Germline V gene sequence: CDR1 SGHTA, CDR2 FQGNSA. The CDR3 has 13 amino acids. V was trimmed by 2 bases and J by 8 bases, leaving 12 bases between them. CDR3 amino acids: CASSLIPMGGYTF. For the CDR3, the DNA is TGTGCCAGCAGCTTAATCCCCATGGGCGGCTACACCTTC.

This clonotype was seen more than once but under ten times. The chain recombines TRBV28 with TRBJ1-4, with D hard to call. Germline V lookup: CDR1 MDHEN, CDR2 SYDVKM. The CDR3 has 12 amino acids. The ends were cut back, 1 base at V and 8 bases at J, with 5 bases in the middle. The CDR3 DNA follows: TGTGCCAGCAGTTTATCTGGGGAAAAACTGTTTTTT. Encoded protein: CASSLSGEKLFF.

The V gene is TRBV5-1, the J gene TRBJ2-1, with a weak D call TRBD2 (6 bases). The CDR3 spans 15 residues. Germline V gives CDR1 SGHRS, CDR2 YFSETQ. The germline V and J ends were trimmed by 4 bases and 2 bases, with 13 bases remaining between them. Here the CDR3 reads CASSGTVSAYNEQFF. The CDR3 nucleotides read TGCGCCAGCAGCGGGACTGTGTCCGCCTACAATGAGCAGTTCTTC. Complete variable domain (other parts from reference TRBV5-1 and TRBJ2-1): KAGVTQTPRYLIKTRGQQVTLSCSPISGHRSVSWYQQTPGQGLQFLFEYFSETQRNKGNFPGRFSGRQFSNSRSEMNVSTLELGDSALYLCASSGTVSAYNEQFFGPGTRLTVL.

This clonotype showed up just a few times. CDR3 loop: CASSLWTTFQETQYF. The CDR3 DNA reads TGTGCCAGCAGCTTATGGACTACCTTCCAAGAGACCCAGTACTTC. The V and J genes are TRBV7-2 and TRBJ2-5; D is perhaps TRBD2 (6 bases). Germline CDR1 reads SGHTA; CDR2 reads FQGNSA. V was trimmed by 2 bases and J by 1 base, leaving 11 bases between them. The CDR3 length is 15 residues.

This clonotype was seen just once. The chain couples TRBV12-3 or TRBV12-4 to TRBJ1-4; perhaps TRBD1 as D (6 bases). The length of the CDR3 is 14 residues. The V and J ends lost 4 bases and 5 bases respectively, with 11 bases between them. In DNA, the CDR3 is TGTGCCAGCAGTTCCGACAGGCGGAATGAAAAACTGTTTTTT. It encodes CASSSDRRNEKLFF.

The gene calls are TRBV7-2 and TRBJ2-5, with D perhaps TRBD1 (5 bases). The DNA end is more similar to TRBJ2-1, so the J call may be wrong. CDR3 length equals 13 residues. Germline values: CDR1 SGHTA, CDR2 FQGNSA. CDR3 sequence reads: CASSLGQQETQFF. The CDR3 coding sequence is TGTGCCAGCAGCTTAGGACAGCAAGAGACCCAGTTCTTC.

This rearrangement joins TRBV28 to TRBJ2-4; D tentatively fits TRBD1 or TRBD2 (6 bases each). The assigned J gene may be wrong: the sequence end matches TRBJ2-7 better. The CDR3 length is 13 residues. Germline values: CDR1 MDHEN, CDR2 SYDVKM. The CDR3 DNA sequence: TGTGCCAGCAAGGAAGGGGGGCCCTACGAGCAGTACTTC. Translation: CASKEGGPYEQYF.

This rearrangement joins TRBV12-3 or TRBV12-4 to TRBJ1-2; D call uncertain. Trimming stripped 7 bases from V and 8 bases from J, with 20 bases between. CDR3 length: 14 residues. CDR3 DNA: TGTGCCAGCACCCTCGGTGGGAGAGAGTGGGGCTACACCTTC. Translation: CASTLGGREWGYTF.

The chain joins TRBV7-9 to TRBJ2-5, with D unclear. V lost 4 bases and J lost 0, with 9 bases in between. From germline, CDR1 is SEHNR and CDR2 FQNEAQ (reference sequence). This CDR3 is built from 14 residues. For the CDR3, the DNA is TGTGCCAGCAGCTCCCGGGCGTACCAAGAGACCCAGTACTTC. Its protein is CASSSRAYQETQYF.

In its sample, this clonotype was seen a few times. The chain recombines TRBV27 with TRBJ2-5, with TRBD2 matching 8 bases. Trimming cost V 5 bases and J 5 bases; bases outside gene matches: 10. The CDR3 contains 15 residues. CDR1 is MNHEY and CDR2 is SMNVEV in the germline V gene (reference sequence). The DNA for the CDR3 is TGTGCCAGCAGTCCCGGGACTAGGAGAAGCGAGACCCAGTACTTC. Its translation is CASSPGTRRSETQYF.

The rearrangement joins TRBV20-1 to TRBJ2-5, with 7 bases matching TRBD1. The end of the DNA fits TRBJ2-7 better, so the J call may be wrong. Germline assignment: CDR1 DFQATT and CDR2 SNEGSKA (reference sequence). There are 12 residues in the CDR3. The CDR3 protein is CSAKTGIYEQYF. As DNA, the CDR3 is TGCAGTGCAAAGACAGGGATTTACGAGCAGTACTTC.

This rearrangement joins TRBV6-6 to TRBJ1-4; D is uncertain. Trimming shortened V by 0 bases and J by 7 bases, and 12 bases separated the two germline ends. Germline lookup yields CDR1 MNHNY and CDR2 SVGAGI (reference sequence). There are 15 residues in the CDR3. CDR3 sequence reads: CASSYSVRKIEKLFF. The CDR3, as DNA: TGTGCCAGCAGTTACTCTGTACGGAAGATTGAAAAACTGTTTTTT.

The J gene is TRBJ1-1, the V gene TRBV2; 7 positions agree with TRBD1. Trimming cost V 2 bases and J 3 bases; bases outside gene matches: 9. The V gene's germline CDR1 is SNHLY and CDR2 FYNNEI. This CDR3 is 16 amino acids long. This CDR3 reads CASSEPDREHDTEAFF. In DNA, the CDR3 is TGTGCCAGCAGTGAACCAGACAGGGAGCATGACACTGAAGCTTTCTTT.

The chain uses TRBV10-3 and TRBJ2-1; 8 bases map to TRBD2. Germline V gene sequence: CDR1 ENHRY, CDR2 SYGVKD. The CDR3 has 16 residues. V shed 4 bases and J 6 bases; nucleotides not matched to a gene: 11. The CDR3: CAISGSGSGGFNEQFF. DNA for the CDR3: TGTGCCATCAGTGGATCTGGGAGCGGGGGTTTCAATGAGCAGTTCTTC.

This sequence joins TRBV20-1 and TRBJ2-1; 14 nucleotides match TRBD2. Germline CDR1 and CDR2: DFQATT and SNEGSKA (reference sequence). Losses at the gene ends were 1 base for V and 0 bases for J; bases not matched to a gene: 8. This CDR3 contains 19 residues. Written as DNA, the CDR3 is TGCAGTGCTAGAGGCCCGGGACTAGCGGGGGCCAACTCCTACAATGAGCAGTTCTTC. This encodes CSARGPGLAGANSYNEQFF.

This clonotype appeared a few times. V gene TRBV6-2 or TRBV6-3 combines with J gene TRBJ1-6; the D is unclear. The germline V gene encodes CDR1 MNHEY and CDR2 SVGEGT. V shed 7 bases and J shed 2 bases, with 9 bases lying between them. The CDR3 has 14 residues. CDR3 DNA sequence: TGTGCCAGCAAGACCGACGCCTATAATTCACCCCTCCACTTT. Amino acid sequence: CASKTDAYNSPLHF.

V is TRBV6-2 or TRBV6-3 and J is TRBJ2-3; 9 nucleotides match TRBD1. This CDR3 contains 15 residues. Germline V CDR1 and CDR2: MNHEY, SVGEGT. The V gene end was trimmed by 7 bases and the J gene end by 3 bases; junction bases not matched to a gene: 8. CDR3 protein: CASTGQGTWTDTQYF. The CDR3 nucleotides read TGTGCCAGCACGGGACAGGGCACCTGGACAGATACGCAGTATTTT.

There are a few counts of this clonotype. V usage is TRBV4-2 and J usage is TRBJ2-1, with TRBD2 matching 8 bases. In germline, CDR1 is LGHNA, CDR2 YNFKEQ. V was pared by 1 base and J by 2 bases, with 4 bases of the junction left unmatched. This CDR3 has 16 residues. In nucleotides, the CDR3 is TGTGCCAGCAGCCAAGGCCTAGCGGGCACCTACAATGAGCAGTTCTTC. Amino acids: CASSQGLAGTYNEQFF.

The chain links TRBV29-1 to TRBJ2-5; the match to TRBD1 covers 8 bases. This CDR3 contains 13 residues. CDR1 and CDR2 (germline): SQVTM, ANQGSEA. V gave up 8 bases and J gave up 11 bases; unmatched junction bases: 16. The CDR3, as DNA: TGCAGCTTGGGGACAGGATACTGGGGTGAGCAGTACTTC. Its protein product is CSLGTGYWGEQYF.

The rearrangement uses TRBV20-1 and TRBJ1-1; a possible D gene is TRBD1 (5 bases). In germline, CDR1 is DFQATT, CDR2 SNEGSKA (reference sequence). The CDR3 extends over 16 amino acids. Trimming pared 3 bases from V and 5 bases from J, leaving 22 bases between. The CDR3 protein is CSARVERQTVGTEAFF. CDR3 bases: TGCAGTGCTAGGGTCGAGAGACAGACCGTAGGTACTGAAGCTTTCTTT.

This clonotype was observed a few times. The rearrangement uses TRBV10-3 and TRBJ2-7; perhaps D is TRBD1 or TRBD2 (5 bases each). Per germline, CDR1 ENHRY and CDR2 SYGVKD. V shed 5 bases and J shed 0 bases, with 11 bases lying between them. CDR3 size: 14 residues. The CDR3 protein is CAISPGTSSYEQYF. As DNA, the CDR3 is TGTGCCATCAGTCCCGGGACCAGCTCCTACGAGCAGTACTTC.